This TCR beta chain was observed in a study of T cells in Graves' hyperthyroidism and ophthalmopathy. The PBMCs were taken from less than 11 ml of fresh peripheral blood. RNA transcripts gave rise to amplified TCR beta CDR3 regions. HTBI primers were employed in a first-round RT-PCR of the TCR CDR3. From the multiplex PCR reads, TCRdb called clonotypes with MiXCR, one entry per CDR3 protein. The profile shows about 720,000 distinct CDR3 sequences, roughly 17% of them singletons. This clonotype was observed once. V lost 5 bases and J lost 7, with 26 bases in between. CDR3 size: 18 residues. Germline V gene data show CDR1 as SEHNR and CDR2 as FQNEAQ (reference sequence).

The chain employs TRBV7-9 and TRBJ1-4; D call uncertain. The source of this sequence is a man aged 18-30 years with Graves' hyperthyroidism. The specimen was blood. The CDR3 here is CASSPPSTQFSLSEKLFF. CDR3 DNA sequence: TGTGCCAGCAGCCCCCCCTCCACCCAGTTTTCCTTGTCTGAAAAACTGTTTTTT. Complete variable domain (other parts from reference TRBV7-9 and TRBJ1-4): DTGVSQNPRHKITKRGQNVTFRCDPISEHNRLYWYRQTLGQGPEFLTYFQNEAQLEKSRLLSDRFSAERPKGSFSTLEIQRTEQGDSAMYLCASSPPSTQFSLSEKLFFGSGTQLSVL.